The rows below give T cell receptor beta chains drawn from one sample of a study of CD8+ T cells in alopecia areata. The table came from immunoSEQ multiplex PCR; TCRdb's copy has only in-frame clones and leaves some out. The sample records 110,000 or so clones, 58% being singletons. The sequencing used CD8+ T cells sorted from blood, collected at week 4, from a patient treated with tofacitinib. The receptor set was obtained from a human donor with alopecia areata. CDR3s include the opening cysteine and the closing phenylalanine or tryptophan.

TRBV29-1,CSVEGTRRTDTQYF
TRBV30,CAWSLRDKETQYF
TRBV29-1,CSLTPTSRSTDTQYF
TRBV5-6,CASSAWTAGELFF
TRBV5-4,CASSLAGLQETQYF
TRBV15,CATSRDGDAEPQHF
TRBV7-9,CASSLGSYEQYF
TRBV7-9,CASSRLNSGNTIYF
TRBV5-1,CASSLDRTYEQYF
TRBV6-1,CASEFADHNEQFF
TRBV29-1,CSSRLAAQETQYF
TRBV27,CASNFTVTDTQYF
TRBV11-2,CASSLIDNEQFF
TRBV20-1,CSATIGDEQFF